This is a list of T cell receptor beta chains from one sample in a study of cytomegalovirus exposure and HLA in healthy donors. Sequencing used immunoSEQ multiplex PCR; TCRdb keeps in-frame clones, though not all of them. The sample has more than 55,000 clones, roughly 83% seen once; the top ten hold 1.6%. Sample: PBMCs. The source of these receptors is a human donor in good health. CDR3s include the opening cysteine and the closing phenylalanine or tryptophan. The D gene is left open where the match is weak. The size field is filled for only some rows; it gives once, few, many or a size class.

-,TRBV9,-,TRBJ1-1,TGTGCCAGCAGCCCATCCACCGGGGGGCCGAACACTGAAGCTTTCTTT,CASSPSTGGPNTEAFF
TRBD1,TRBV5-1,-,TRBJ2-7,TGCGCCAGCAGCCTCCCACGATGGACAGGGGGTAAGAGGATCTACGAGCAGTACTTC,CASSLPRWTGGKRIYEQYF
TRBD1,TRBV28,-,TRBJ1-2,TGTGCCAGCGAAACAGGGGGCGTTTGGGGAGGCTACACCTTC,CASETGGVWGGYTF
-,TRBV14,once,TRBJ1-4,TGTGCCAGCAGCCAAGGGACTGAACCTGAAAAACTGTTTTTT,CASSQGTEPEKLFF
-,TRBV4-2,-,TRBJ2-3,TGTGCCAGCAGCCAAGTGGGAGGGAGAGGGACACGGGCAGATACGCAGTATTTT,CASSQVGGRGTRADTQYF
TRBD1,TRBV19,-,TRBJ1-1,TGTGCCACTAAGGGACAGGGAGGCACTGAAGCTTTCTTT,CATKGQGGTEAFF
TRBD1,TRBV5-8,-,TRBJ1-2,TGTGCCAGCACCACGTCCACGACAGGGCACTATGGCTACACCTTC,CASTTSTTGHYGYTF
TRBD1,TRBV13,-,TRBJ1-2,TGTGCCAGCAGCCGGACAGGGGACTATGGCTACACCTTC,CASSRTGDYGYTF
-,TRBV5-1,-,TRBJ2-1,TGCGCCAGCAGCCCCCAAACAGGGAGCGAGCAGTTCTTC,CASSPQTGSEQFF
TRBD2,TRBV7-2,once,TRBJ2-4,TGTGCCAGCAGCGCATTTGGGACTAGCGGGGTATACATTCAGTACTTC,CASSAFGTSGVYIQYF
TRBD2,TRBV7-2,-,TRBJ2-1,TGTGCCAGCAGCTCCCGACTAGCGGGAGGCAATGAGCAGTTCTTC,CASSSRLAGGNEQFF
-,TRBV5-6,-,TRBJ2-5,TGTGCCAGCAGCTTGGCCAAAGGGAGGAAGGGTATTCAAGAGACCCAGTACTTC,CASSLAKGRKGIQETQYF
-,TRBV4-2,-,TRBJ2-5,TGTGCCAGCAGCCAAGTTGGGCAGCAAGAGACCCAGTACTTC,CASSQVGQQETQYF
-,TRBV10-1,medium-sized,TRBJ1-1,TGCGCCCCCTTCAGCACTGAAGCTTTCTTT,CAPFSTEAFF
TRBD1,TRBV27,-,TRBJ2-3,TGTGCCAGCAGTAGGAACAGGGGAAGTGATACGCAGTATTTT,CASSRNRGSDTQYF
TRBD1,TRBV18,few,TRBJ2-3,TGTGCCAGCTCACCGGGACAGGGCACAGATACGCAGTATTTT,CASSPGQGTDTQYF
TRBD2,TRBV7-9,-,TRBJ2-7,TGTGCCAGCAGCTTGGCGGGGGGAAGGGTAAGCGAGCAGTACTTC,CASSLAGGRVSEQYF
-,TRBV28,-,TRBJ1-5,TGTGCCAGCTTTGAAACGGGGACAACCCTGCCCTATAGCAATCAGCCCCAGCATTTT,CASFETGTTLPYSNQPQHF
-,TRBV6-5,-,TRBJ1-1,TGTGCCAGCATTCTTGGTCGTTCGGGGGAAGTTCTGGCTTTCTTT,CASILGRSGEVLAFF
-,TRBV19,-,TRBJ2-2,TGTGCCAGTAGTATTGTTATCACCGGGGAGCTGTTTTTT,CASSIVITGELFF
TRBD1,TRBV27,-,TRBJ2-7,TGTGCCAGCAGCAAGGGACAGGCACCCTACGAGCAGTACTTC,CASSKGQAPYEQYF
TRBD1,TRBV25-1,-,TRBJ1-4,TGTGCCAGCAGCGAGGGGACAGATTATGAAAAACTGTTTTTT,CASSEGTDYEKLFF
TRBD2,TRBV7-3,once,TRBJ2-2,TGTGCCAGCGGGAGCGGGGTCGGCGGGGAGCTGTTTTTT,CASGSGVGGELFF
-,TRBV5-1,-,TRBJ2-1,TGCGCCAGCAGCGGGGGGTACAATGAGCAGTTCTTC,CASSGGYNEQFF
TRBD2,TRBV30,-,TRBJ2-5,TGTGCCTGGAGCCGGCTAGCGGGTTGGGGGACCCAGTACTTC,CAWSRLAGWGTQYF
-,TRBV25-1,-,TRBJ1-1,TGTGCCAGCAGTGAATATACAGATGTGAACACTGAAGCTTTCTTT,CASSEYTDVNTEAFF
TRBD2,TRBV6-5,once,TRBJ2-7,TGTGCCAGCAGTTACTCGGGGGGGGGCTACGAGCAGTACTTC,CASSYSGGGYEQYF
TRBD1,TRBV2,-,TRBJ2-7,TGTGCCAGCAGGGCGACAGGGGGCTCCTACGAGCAGTACTTC,CASRATGGSYEQYF
TRBD2,TRBV6-1,medium-sized,TRBJ2-1,TGTGCCAGCAGTTCGACTAGCGGGGACTACAATGAGCAGTTCTTC,CASSSTSGDYNEQFF
-,TRBV6-6,few,TRBJ2-3,TGTGCCAGCAGTTACAGGGAGACCGTAGATACGCAGTATTTT,CASSYRETVDTQYF
-,TRBV7-8,-,TRBJ2-7,TGTGCCAGCAGCTTAGGTCGTCTAGTAAACTACGAGCAGTACTTC,CASSLGRLVNYEQYF
-,TRBV29-1,-,TRBJ1-2,TGCAGCGTCGTTCAGGGTCCCCTTGGCTACACCTTC,CSVVQGPLGYTF
-,TRBV7-3,-,TRBJ1-6,TGTGCCAGCAGCTTGCGGGACCGAAAAAGCTCCTATAATTCACCCCTCCACTTT,CASSLRDRKSSYNSPLHF
TRBD1,TRBV9,-,TRBJ1-1,TGTGCCAGCAGCGCGTACAGGGGTCCGGTGAACACTGAAGCTTTCTTT,CASSAYRGPVNTEAFF
-,TRBV4-2,-,TRBJ2-1,TGTGCCAGCAGCCAAGAAGCGCGGTCGAGCTCCTACAATGAGCAGTTCTTC,CASSQEARSSSYNEQFF
TRBD2,TRBV9,once,TRBJ2-6,TGTGCCAGCAGTGTTTCCGGGACTAGCGGGGGGGCTGGGGCCAACGTCCTGACTTTC,CASSVSGTSGGAGANVLTF
TRBD1,TRBV4-2,once,TRBJ1-5,TGTGCCAGCAGCCAAGGAGGGGGCAGTTATAGCAATCAGCCCCAGCATTTT,CASSQGGGSYSNQPQHF
TRBD2,TRBV11-2,-,TRBJ2-3,TGTGCCAGCACCCTATCCGGGACTAGCGGGGCGGGAGATACGCAGTATTTT,CASTLSGTSGAGDTQYF
-,TRBV6-1,-,TRBJ2-7,TGTGCCAGCAGTGAAAAAACAGGAGCCTCGCCGCAGTACTTC,CASSEKTGASPQYF
-,TRBV5-6,-,TRBJ2-3,TGTGCCAGCAGCTCGGGGGTGTCGGCAGATACGCAGTATTTT,CASSSGVSADTQYF
-,TRBV7-9,-,TRBJ2-7,TGTTCCAGCAGCTTCCAGGGATCGATGGGCGAGCAGTACTTC,CSSSFQGSMGEQYF
-,TRBV5-1,-,TRBJ1-2,TGCGCCAGCAGCCCGGACGGGGGCTATGGCTACACCTTC,CASSPDGGYGYTF
TRBD1,TRBV11-2,-,TRBJ2-7,TGTGCCAGCAGCTTAGGACAGGGGGGGTTCCACGAGCAGTACTTC,CASSLGQGGFHEQYF
TRBD1,TRBV7-9,-,TRBJ2-7,TGTGCCAGCAGCTTAGCTATGGGACAGGGCACCTACGAGCAGTACTTC,CASSLAMGQGTYEQYF
-,TRBV7-3,-,TRBJ2-7,TGTGCCAGCAGCCCCACCTATACGGTCACTTCCTACGAGCAGTACTTC,CASSPTYTVTSYEQYF
TRBD2,TRBV13,-,TRBJ2-7,TGTGCCAGCAGCTCCGCCTATAGCGGGAGAAACAACGAGCAGTACTTC,CASSSAYSGRNNEQYF
-,TRBV4-3,-,TRBJ1-4,TGCGCCAGCAGCCAGTCCGCAAGGGACACCCTTGGTGAAAAACTGTTTTTT,CASSQSARDTLGEKLFF
TRBD1,TRBV6-5,-,TRBJ2-7,TGTGCCAGCAGTTACGAACAGGGGGTAATATACGAGCAGTACTTC,CASSYEQGVIYEQYF
-,TRBV5-6,-,TRBJ2-2,TGTGCCAGCAGCTTCCGGGAGTCGTACACCGGGGAGCTGTTTTTT,CASSFRESYTGELFF
-,TRBV28,once,TRBJ2-5,TGTGCCAGCAGTTTATCTGTGAGGCGAGAGACCCAGTACTTC,CASSLSVRRETQYF
-,TRBV4-3,-,TRBJ1-1,TGCGCCAGCAGCCCAAGGAAAGGGGGAAACACTGAAGCTTTCTTT,CASSPRKGGNTEAFF
TRBD1,TRBV9,-,TRBJ2-6,TGTGCCAGCAGCGTTGGACAGGGGGGGGCCAACGTCCTGACTTTC,CASSVGQGGANVLTF
TRBD1,TRBV7-2,-,TRBJ1-5,TGTGCCAGCAGCTCCACAGGGGCTAGCTTTCAGCCCCAGCATTTT,CASSSTGASFQPQHF
-,TRBV7-3,-,TRBJ2-1,TGTGCCAGCAGCTTGGCAGGACAGAGCTACAATGAGCAGTTCTTC,CASSLAGQSYNEQFF
-,TRBV11-2,once,TRBJ2-7,TGTGCCAGCAGTCCAGACGTAGGAACAGCCTACGAGCAGTACTTC,CASSPDVGTAYEQYF
-,TRBV7-4,-,TRBJ1-5,TGTGCCAGCAGCGTCAGGGTTAGCAATCAGCCCCAGCATTTT,CASSVRVSNQPQHF
TRBD1,TRBV29-1,-,TRBJ1-1,TGCAGCGCCCGGACAGGGAAGGAGACTGAAGCTTTCTTT,CSARTGKETEAFF
-,TRBV29-1,-,TRBJ1-1,TGCAGCGTTGAATTTGGCAGGGACACTGAAGCTTTCTTT,CSVEFGRDTEAFF
-,TRBV30,-,TRBJ1-1,TGTGCCTGGACGCAAGATGGGGGGGGCTCTGAAGCTTTCTTT,CAWTQDGGGSEAFF
-,TRBV7-2,few,TRBJ1-2,TGTGCCAGCAGCTTAGTTTGGGGGGTGGACTATGGCTACACCTTC,CASSLVWGVDYGYTF